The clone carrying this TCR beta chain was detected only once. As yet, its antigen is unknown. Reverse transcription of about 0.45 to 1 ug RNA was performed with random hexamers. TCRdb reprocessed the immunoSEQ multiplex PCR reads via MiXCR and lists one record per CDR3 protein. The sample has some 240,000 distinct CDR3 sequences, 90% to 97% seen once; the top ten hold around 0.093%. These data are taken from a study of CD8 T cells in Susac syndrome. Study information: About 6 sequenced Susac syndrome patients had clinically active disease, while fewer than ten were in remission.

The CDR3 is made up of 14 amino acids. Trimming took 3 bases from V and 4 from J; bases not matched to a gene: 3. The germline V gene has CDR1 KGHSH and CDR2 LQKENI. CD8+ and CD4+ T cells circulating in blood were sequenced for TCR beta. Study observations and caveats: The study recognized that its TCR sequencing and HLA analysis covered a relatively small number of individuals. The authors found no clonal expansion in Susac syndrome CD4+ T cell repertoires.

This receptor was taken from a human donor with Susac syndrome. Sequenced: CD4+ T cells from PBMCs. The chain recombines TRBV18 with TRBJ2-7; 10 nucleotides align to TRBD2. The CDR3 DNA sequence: TGTGCCAGCTCACCCGGACTAGCGGAGTACGAGCAGTACTTC. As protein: CASSPGLAEYEQYF.